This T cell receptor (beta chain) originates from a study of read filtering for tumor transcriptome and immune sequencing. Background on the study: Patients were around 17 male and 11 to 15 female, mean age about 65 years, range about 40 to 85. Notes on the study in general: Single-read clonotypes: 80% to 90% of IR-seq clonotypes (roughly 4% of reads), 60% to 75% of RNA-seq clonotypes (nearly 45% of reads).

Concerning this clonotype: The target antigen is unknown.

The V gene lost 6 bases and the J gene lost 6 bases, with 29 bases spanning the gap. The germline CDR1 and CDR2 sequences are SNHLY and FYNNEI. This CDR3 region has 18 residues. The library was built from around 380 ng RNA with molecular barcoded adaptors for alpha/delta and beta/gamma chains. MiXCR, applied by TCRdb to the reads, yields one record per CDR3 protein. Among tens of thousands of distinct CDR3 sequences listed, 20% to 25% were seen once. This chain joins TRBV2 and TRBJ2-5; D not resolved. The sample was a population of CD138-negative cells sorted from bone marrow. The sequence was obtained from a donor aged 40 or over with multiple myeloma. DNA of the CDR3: TGTGCCAGCAGCCGACGAGAACCCTTTGCGAGGACGTTACAGACCCAGTACTTC. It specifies CASSRREPFARTLQTQYF.